Shown below are 6 T cell receptor beta chains from a single sample sequenced in a study of blood T cells in healthy people across ages. A second PCR, run for roughly 6 to 11 cycles, used a sample-barcoded 5' primer plus a J-beta primer mix. MiXCR, run by TCRdb on the 5' RACE reads, gives a single entry per CDR3 protein. The sample has under 2 million distinct CDR3 sequences, about 31% seen once. Source material: blood. All receptors derive from a woman younger than 45 in good health.

The gene calls are TRBV6-5 and TRBJ1-1; tentatively, D is TRBD1 (5 bases). The CDR3 covers 11 residues. Germline values: CDR1 MNHEY, CDR2 SVGAGI. Trimming stripped 6 bases from V and 10 bases from J, with 12 bases between. The CDR3 DNA sequence: TGTGCCAGCAGGATTCAGGGTTTAGCTTTCTTT. It translates to CASRIQGLAFF.

This clonotype was recorded at least ten times. V usage is TRBV29-1 and J usage is TRBJ2-1; TRBD2 matches at 10 bases. After removal of 7 bases from V and 5 bases from J, the junction contained 2 bases not matched to a gene. Germline V gives CDR1 SQVTM, CDR2 ANQGSEA. There are 12 residues in the CDR3. The CDR3 DNA follows: TGCAGCGGCAGCGGGAGGGACAATGAGCAGTTCTTC. Its protein product is CSGSGRDNEQFF.

This rearrangement joins TRBV20-1 to TRBJ2-4, with TRBD1 as a possible D gene (6 bases). The last part of the DNA fits TRBJ2-7 better; the J call may be wrong. The V gene's germline CDR1 is DFQATT and CDR2 SNEGSKA (reference sequence). The CDR3 totals 12 residues. CDR3 region: CSAGTGNYEQYF. The CDR3 DNA reads as TGCAGTGCGGGCACAGGGAACTACGAGCAGTACTTC.

This clonotype appeared a few times. The V gene is TRBV28, the J gene TRBJ2-1; 10 nucleotides match TRBD1. The CDR3 length is 15 residues. The trim removed 6 bases at V and 8 bases at J, leaving 10 bases unmatched. The V gene's germline CDR1 is MDHEN and CDR2 SYDVKM. The CDR3 coding sequence is TGTGCCAGCAGGTACGGGACAGGGGCTTCGGATGAGCAGTTCTTC. Residues: CASRYGTGASDEQFF. The variable domain in full, with the rest retrieved from reference TRBV28 and TRBJ2-1, is DVKVTQSSRYLVKRTGEKVFLECVQDMDHENMFWYRQDPGLGLRLIYFSYDVKMKEKGDIPEGYSVSREKKERFSLILESASTNQTSMYLCASRYGTGASDEQFFGPGTRLTVL.

A note on this clonotype: One base away lies a much larger clone, so this may be a sequencing read error. CDR3: CASSQDQRYRETQYF. CDR3 nucleotide sequence: TGCGCCAGCAGCCAAGATCAACGGTACCGAGAGACCCAGTACTTC. This chain connects TRBV4-1 to TRBJ2-5, with D uncertain. Germline values: CDR1 MGHRA, CDR2 YSYEKL. The CDR3 covers 15 residues. The V and J ends lost 0 bases and 4 bases respectively, with 12 bases between them.

This clonotype was found many times. The chain couples TRBV12-3 or TRBV12-4 to TRBJ2-5; D unclear. Trimming removed 6 bases at V and 7 bases at J, with 9 bases between. CDR3 size: 11 residues. CDR3 coding DNA: TGTGCCAGCAGGGGTCCAGGGACCCAGTACTTC. Translated: CASRGPGTQYF.